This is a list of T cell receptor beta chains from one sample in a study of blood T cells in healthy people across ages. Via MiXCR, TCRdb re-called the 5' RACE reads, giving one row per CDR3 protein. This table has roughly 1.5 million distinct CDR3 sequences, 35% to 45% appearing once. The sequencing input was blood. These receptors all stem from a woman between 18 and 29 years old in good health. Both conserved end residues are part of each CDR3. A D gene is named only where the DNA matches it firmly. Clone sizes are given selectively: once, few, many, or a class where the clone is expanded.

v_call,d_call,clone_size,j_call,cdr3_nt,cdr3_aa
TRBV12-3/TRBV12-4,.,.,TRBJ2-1,TGTGCCAGCAGTCTGCCGGTGGGATCCTACAATGAGCAGTTCTTC,CASSLPVGSYNEQFF
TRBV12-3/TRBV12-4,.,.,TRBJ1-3,TGTGCCAGCAGTTTGAGGAGCCCGACTGGAAACACCATATATTTT,CASSLRSPTGNTIYF
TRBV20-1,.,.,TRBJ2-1,TGCAGTGCCAACTACAGGGTTGAGCAGTTCTTC,CSANYRVEQFF
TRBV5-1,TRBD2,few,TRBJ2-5,TGCGCCAGCAGCTTGTTCTCGGGACTAGCGGGGGGTACAGAAGAGACCCAGTACTTC,CASSLFSGLAGGTEETQYF
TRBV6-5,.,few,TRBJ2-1,TGTGCCAGCAGTTACGAGAGTGGTGAGCAGTTCTTC,CASSYESGEQFF
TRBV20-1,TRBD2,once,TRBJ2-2,TGCAGTGCCCGGGGACTAGCGGGAGGGCCGGGGGAGCTGTTTTTT,CSARGLAGGPGELFF
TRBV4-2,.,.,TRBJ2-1,TGTGCCAGCAGCCAAGAAGAGCTAGCCTATCACAATGAGCAGTTCTTC,CASSQEELAYHNEQFF
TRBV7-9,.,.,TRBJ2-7,TGTGCCAGCACTGGCGGGGGCCTTCCCGCCTTTTCCTACGAGCAGTACTTC,CASTGGGLPAFSYEQYF
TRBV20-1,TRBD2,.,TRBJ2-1,TGCAGTGTCTCGGGAGGAAACTCCTACAATGAGCAGTTCTTC,CSVSGGNSYNEQFF
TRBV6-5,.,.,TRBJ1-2,TGTGCCACCCGACAGGTGAACTATGGCTACACCTTC,CATRQVNYGYTF
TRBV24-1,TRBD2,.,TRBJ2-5,TGTGCCACCAGTGACTACGGACTAGCGGGAGCTTTGGGAGAGACCCAGTACTTC,CATSDYGLAGALGETQYF
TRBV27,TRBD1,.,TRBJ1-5,TGTGCCAGCAGTCCCTGGACAGGGGTGAATCAGCCCCAGCATTTT,CASSPWTGVNQPQHF
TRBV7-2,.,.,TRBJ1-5,TGTGCCAGCAGCTTAGTTTTTGGGGGGAACAATCAGCCCCAGCATTTT,CASSLVFGGNNQPQHF
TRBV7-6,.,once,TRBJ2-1,TGTGCCAGCAGCTTGGCGGGGTACCGCTCCTACGAGCAGTTCTTC,CASSLAGYRSYEQFF
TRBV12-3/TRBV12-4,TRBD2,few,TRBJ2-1,TGTGCCAGCAGTTCCCTACTAGCGGACGAGCAGTTCTTC,CASSSLLADEQFF
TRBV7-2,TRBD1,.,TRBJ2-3,TGTGCCAGCATTAATTACAGGGGGGGCACAGATACGCAGTATTTT,CASINYRGGTDTQYF
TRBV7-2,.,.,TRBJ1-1,TGTGCCAGCAGCCTGGGCGCAAGGGGGACTGAAGCTTTCTTT,CASSLGARGTEAFF
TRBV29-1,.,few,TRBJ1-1,TGCAGCGTTTTACAGGGTTTGGGGAACACTGAAGCTTTCTTT,CSVLQGLGNTEAFF
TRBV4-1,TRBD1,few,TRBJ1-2,TGCGCCAGCAGCCAGGTCTACGGGGACAGGGCCAACTATGGCTACACCTTC,CASSQVYGDRANYGYTF
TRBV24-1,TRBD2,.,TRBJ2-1,TGTGCCACCAGTGACCCCGCCGCGGGGGCCTACAATGAGCAGTTCTTC,CATSDPAAGAYNEQFF
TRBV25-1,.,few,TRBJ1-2,TGTGCCAGCAGTGAATTGCAGTTGGGGCGGGGGGGCGGCTACACCTTC,CASSELQLGRGGGYTF
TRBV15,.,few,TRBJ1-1,TGTGCCACCACCCTTAGGGAGGGGCCGCCCACTGAAGCTTTCTTT,CATTLREGPPTEAFF
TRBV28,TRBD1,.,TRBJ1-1,TGTGCCAGCAGTTTATGGGGCAGGGGGTCCACTGAAGCTTTCTTT,CASSLWGRGSTEAFF
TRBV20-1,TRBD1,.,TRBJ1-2,TGCAGTGCTTATAGGACAGGGAACTATGGCTACACCTTC,CSAYRTGNYGYTF
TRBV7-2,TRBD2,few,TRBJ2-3,TGTGCCAGCAGCTTAGTCCCTAGCGGGTTCACAGATACGCAGTATTTT,CASSLVPSGFTDTQYF
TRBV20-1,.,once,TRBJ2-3,TGCAGTGCTGCCGAGATTAATCGGTATACGCAGTATTTT,CSAAEINRYTQYF
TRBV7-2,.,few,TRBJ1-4,TGTGCCAGCAGCTGGACCTTAGGGGAAAAACTGTTTTTT,CASSWTLGEKLFF
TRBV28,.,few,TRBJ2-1,TGTGCCAGCACCGCCGTACGGGAGCAGTTCTTC,CASTAVREQFF
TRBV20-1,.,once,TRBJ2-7,TGCAGTGGAGAGGGACACGGAACCTACGAGCAGTACTTC,CSGEGHGTYEQYF
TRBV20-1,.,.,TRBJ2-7,TGCAGTGCTAGAAAGGCCCACACACCCTACGAGCAGTACTTC,CSARKAHTPYEQYF
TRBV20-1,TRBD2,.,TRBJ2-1,TGCAGTGCTAGGATCGAGCGGGGGGGGTATGAGCAGTTCTTC,CSARIERGGYEQFF
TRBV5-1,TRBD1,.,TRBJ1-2,TGCGCCAGCAGCACAGGGACAGGGAGAAGACCTAACTATGACTACACCTTC,CASSTGTGRRPNYDYTF
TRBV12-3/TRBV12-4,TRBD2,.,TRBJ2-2,TGTGCCAGCAGTCGACTAGCTCTTGGTCCTAAAGTGAGAGCAGAGGAGCTGTTTTTT,CASSRLALGPKVRAEELFF
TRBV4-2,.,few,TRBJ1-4,TGTGCCAGCAGCCAAGAGGGCAAAAGGTCAGAAAAACTGTTTTTT,CASSQEGKRSEKLFF
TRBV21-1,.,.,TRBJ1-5,TGTGCCAGCAGCAAGCCCGGGACAGGGGGCGTGAGCAATCAGCCCCAGCATTTT,CASSKPGTGGVSNQPQHF
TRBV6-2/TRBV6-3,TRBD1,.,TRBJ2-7,TGTGCCAGCAGTTACGTCCCAGACAGGGCCTACGAGCAGTACTTC,CASSYVPDRAYEQYF
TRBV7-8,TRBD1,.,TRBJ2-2,TGTGCCAGCAGCCCTGACAGGGGGGCGTTAGCCGTGAACACCGGGGAGCTGTTTTTT,CASSPDRGALAVNTGELFF
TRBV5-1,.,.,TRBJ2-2,TGCGCCAGCTTTCCCTGGGAGGATGCCGGGGAGCTGTTTTTT,CASFPWEDAGELFF
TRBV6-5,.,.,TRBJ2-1,TGTGCCAGCAGTTCGACGACAGTCTACAATGAGCAGTTCTTC,CASSSTTVYNEQFF
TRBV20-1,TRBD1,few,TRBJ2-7,TGCAGTGCAGACTCGGACAGGGGGTCCTACGAGCAGTACTTC,CSADSDRGSYEQYF
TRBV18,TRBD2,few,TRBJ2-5,TGTGCCAGCTCACCAAAAACCCCGGGACTAGCGGGAGAGACCCAGTACTTC,CASSPKTPGLAGETQYF
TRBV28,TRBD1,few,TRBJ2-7,TGTGCCAGCAGTCGGACAGGGGTAGCCTACGAGCAGTACTTC,CASSRTGVAYEQYF
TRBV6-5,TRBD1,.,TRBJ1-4,TGTGCCAGCAGTTACCATGACAGGGGGAAGGGCGAAAAACTGTTTTTT,CASSYHDRGKGEKLFF
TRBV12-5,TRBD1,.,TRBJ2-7,TGTGCTAGTGGTTTGACGGACAGGGCGGGCGAGCAGTACTTC,CASGLTDRAGEQYF
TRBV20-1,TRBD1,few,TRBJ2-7,TGCAGTGCTAGAGTGTGGACAGGGGGCGCGAGTCCGTACGAGCAGTACTTC,CSARVWTGGASPYEQYF
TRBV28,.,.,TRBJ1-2,TGTGCCACTTTCGGGGGGCCTGGCTATGGCTACACCTTC,CATFGGPGYGYTF
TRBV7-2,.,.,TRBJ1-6,TGTGCCAGCAGCTCCTCCGGGACTGCAAATTCACCCCTCCACTTT,CASSSSGTANSPLHF
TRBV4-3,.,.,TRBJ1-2,TGCGCCAGCAGCCAAGATCTAGGCAGGGCTCTCTATGGCTACACCTTC,CASSQDLGRALYGYTF
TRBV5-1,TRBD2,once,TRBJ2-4,TGCGCCAGCAGCGCCGGGACTAGCCCTACGAATGAGCAGTACTTC,CASSAGTSPTNEQYF
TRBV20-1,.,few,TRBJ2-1,TGCAGTGCAAATCCCAGGTGGGGGGCCGGAGGATATGAGCAGTTCTTC,CSANPRWGAGGYEQFF